Below are 23 T cell receptor beta chains sequenced from a single sample in a study of cytomegalovirus exposure and HLA in healthy donors. PCR employed 60 Vbeta and 13 Jbeta primers. TCRdb's copy holds only in-frame clones and misses some; the assay was immunoSEQ multiplex PCR. Of about 93,000 clones in the sample, more than 60% were seen once. Sequencing input: PBMCs. The receptors stem from a boy between 5 and 17 years old in good health and CMV-seronegative.

This clone was seen only a few times. This sequence joins TRBV5-1 and TRBJ1-4, with D hard to call. Germline V gene sequence: CDR1 SGHRS, CDR2 YFSETQ. V shed 2 bases and J shed 5 bases, with 10 bases lying between them. The CDR3 totals 14 residues. For the CDR3, the DNA is TGCGCCAGCAGCTTTGGGCAGTACAATGAAAAACTGTTTTTT. Encoded protein: CASSFGQYNEKLFF.

This clone was counted once. The chain combines TRBV7-2 with TRBJ1-4; D not certain. V lost 1 base, J lost 8 bases, and 11 bases lay in between. The germline CDR1 and CDR2 sequences are SGHTA and FQGNSA. The CDR3 has 14 amino acids. CDR3 DNA sequence: TGTGCCAGCAGCTTAGAGAGGCGAGGCGAAAAACTGTTTTTT. Amino acids: CASSLERRGEKLFF.

The chain recombines TRBV6-5 with TRBJ2-1; TRBD2 aligns across 11 bases. Germline CDR1 is MNHEY and CDR2 is SVGAGI. CDR3 size: 15 residues. With V trimmed by 5 bases and J by 7 bases, 7 bases remained unmatched. The chain's CDR3 is CASSRLLAGVNEQFF. CDR3 sequence (DNA): TGTGCCAGCAGTCGCTTACTAGCGGGAGTAAATGAGCAGTTCTTC.

This rearrangement joins TRBV7-6 to TRBJ2-7; 8 nucleotides align to TRBD1. This CDR3 is built from 14 residues. CDR1 and CDR2 (germline): SGHVS, FNYEAQ. Trimming removed 5 bases from V and 3 bases from J; junction bases left unmatched: 6. The CDR3 sequence is CASSLRTGNYEQYF. CDR3 coding DNA: TGTGCCAGCAGCCTAAGGACAGGGAACTACGAGCAGTACTTC.

The DNA of the CDR3 is TGTGCCAGCAGCCCCGGGACAGGGCCGGAAGGCTACACCTTC. As protein: CASSPGTGPEGYTF. The chain carries TRBV9 and TRBJ1-2, with 9 bases aligning to TRBD1. V trimming: 4 bases; J trimming: 8 bases; junction bases outside the gene matches: 9. The germline V gene encodes CDR1 SGDLS and CDR2 YYNGEE. The CDR3 totals 14 residues.

In this sample, this clone turned up a few times. This chain uses TRBV5-4 with TRBJ1-6, with 9 bases identical to TRBD1. Germline V gene data show CDR1 as SGHNT and CDR2 as YYREEE (reference sequence). J lost 1 base, V lost 4 bases, and 6 bases had no gene match. The CDR3 consists of 17 residues. The CDR3 bases are TGTGCCAGCAGCAGGGACAGGGTGAGTTCCTATAATTCACCCCTCCACTTT. It specifies CASSRDRVSSYNSPLHF.

This clone was seen more than once but under ten times. The CDR3 sequence: CASSIVQNTEAFF. CDR3 in DNA: TGTGCCAGTAGTATAGTCCAGAACACTGAAGCTTTCTTT. The chain uses TRBV19 and TRBJ1-1; D gene ambiguous. Germline CDR1 reads LNHDA; CDR2 reads SQIVND (reference sequence). CDR3 length: 13 residues. V lost 1 base, J lost 1 base, and 4 bases lay in between.

V usage is TRBV14 and J usage is TRBJ2-5, with 12 bases matching TRBD2. The V and J ends lost 4 bases and 11 bases, in that order; junction bases with no gene match: 11. The CDR3 is made up of 15 amino acids. Germline CDR1 SGHDN, CDR2 FVKESK. The CDR3 DNA reads as TGTGCCAGCAGCCGTCCGGGACTAGCGGGTTCGGTGCAGTACTTC. Translated, it gives CASSRPGLAGSVQYF.

The rearrangement uses TRBV2 and TRBJ2-1; TRBD1 might be the D (5 bases). Germline V lookup: CDR1 SNHLY, CDR2 FYNNEI. CDR3 size: 15 residues. The V and J ends lost 8 bases and 5 bases respectively, with 19 bases between them. The CDR3: CASRVPGLGDNEQFF. The DNA of the CDR3 is TGTGCCAGCCGCGTTCCGGGTCTAGGGGACAATGAGCAGTTCTTC.

The V and J genes are TRBV30 and TRBJ1-5; tentative D call: TRBD1 (5 bases). Germline loops: CDR1 GTSNPN, CDR2 SVGIG (reference sequence). The ends were cut back, 1 base at V and 5 bases at J, with 12 bases in the middle. This CDR3 is built from 14 residues. In DNA form, the CDR3 reads TGTGCCTGGAGTGCCCTGACAGTGGATCAGCCCCAGCATTTT. Translated: CAWSALTVDQPQHF.

The chain carries TRBV29-1 and TRBJ1-2; D is ambiguous. The germline CDR1 and CDR2 sequences are SQVTM and ANQGSEA. Trimming cost V 6 bases and J 4 bases, with 12 bases left between them. This CDR3 spans 12 amino acids. The CDR3 protein is CSVAQAFYGYTF. The CDR3 DNA reads TGCAGCGTCGCCCAGGCCTTCTATGGCTACACCTTC.

J is TRBJ2-4 and V is TRBV29-1; 8 nucleotides align to TRBD1. The germline V gene has CDR1 SQVTM and CDR2 ANQGSEA. The CDR3 loop spans 13 amino acids. Trimming cost V 7 bases and J 8 bases; bases outside gene matches: 10. CDR3 nucleotide sequence: TGCAGCGCCACGGACAGGGTGAGGGACATTCAGTACTTC. It is translated as CSATDRVRDIQYF.

The V call is TRBV29-1, the J call TRBJ2-1; TRBD2 matches 12 bases. Germline V gene lookup returns CDR1 SQVTM and CDR2 ANQGSEA. Trimming cost V 7 bases and J 6 bases; bases outside gene matches: 1. The CDR3 has 12 residues. In nucleotides, the CDR3 is TGCAGCGGGGGACTAGCGGGCAATGAGCAGTTCTTC. It codes for CSGGLAGNEQFF.

V and J are TRBV5-1 and TRBJ2-7, with D possibly matching TRBD1 (5 bases). This CDR3 is 14 amino acids long. Trimming stripped 4 bases from V and 5 bases from J, with 16 bases between. Looked up from germline, CDR1 is SGHRS and CDR2 is YFSETQ. CDR3 bases: TGCGCCAGCAGCGACCTAGTTACAGGCCACGAGCAGTACTTC. Residues: CASSDLVTGHEQYF.

The chain has TRBV6-6 and TRBJ2-7, with a possible D match to TRBD1 (5 bases). V shed 8 bases and J shed 0 bases, with 17 bases lying between them. This CDR3 is 15 amino acids long. The germline CDR1 and CDR2 sequences are MNHNY and SVGAGI (reference sequence). The CDR3 DNA follows: TGTGCCAGCCTAAGACAGTCTCTGTACTCCTACGAGCAGTACTTC. This encodes CASLRQSLYSYEQYF.

This clone was picked up one time. V is TRBV2 and J is TRBJ1-1; D unclear. The CDR3 totals 15 residues. V gave up 2 bases and J gave up 13 bases, with 23 bases separating them. Looked up from germline, CDR1 is SNHLY and CDR2 is FYNNEI. CDR3 sequence reads: CASSERRDMIALGFF. The CDR3 region has the DNA TGTGCCAGCAGTGAAAGGAGGGATATGATCGCCCTTGGTTTCTTT. Combining the CDR3 with reference TRBV2 and TRBJ1-1 gives the whole variable domain EPEVTQTPSHQVTQMGQEVILRCVPISNHLYFYWYRQILGQKVEFLVSFYNNEISEKSEIFDDQFSVERPDGSNFTLKIRSTKLEDSAMYFCASSERRDMIALGFFGQGTRLTVV.

The chain carries TRBV10-3 and TRBJ1-2; weak D call: TRBD1 (5 bases). CDR1 and CDR2 (germline): ENHRY, SYGVKD. There are 13 residues in the CDR3. The V and J ends lost 2 bases and 5 bases respectively, with 9 bases between them. Here the CDR3 DNA reads TGTGCCATCAGTGAGGACAGTGCTTATGGCTACACCTTC. This codes for CAISEDSAYGYTF.

J is TRBJ2-7 and V is TRBV4-1, with D possibly TRBD1 on 5 matching bases. CDR1 and CDR2 (germline): MGHRA, YSYEKL. The CDR3 is made up of 15 amino acids. The V and J ends lost 4 bases and 0 bases respectively, with 13 bases between them. The CDR3 loop reads CASSRRTLVSYEQYF. DNA of the CDR3: TGCGCCAGCAGCCGGCGGACACTGGTCTCCTACGAGCAGTACTTC.

The gene calls are TRBV4-3 and TRBJ1-5, with D possibly being TRBD1 (6 bases). CDR3 length equals 15 residues. Trimming left V 1 base short and J 4 bases short, with 11 bases between. From germline, CDR1 is LGHNA and CDR2 YSLEER. CDR3 DNA sequence: TGCGCCAGCAGCCAAGGGACAGCAGAAAATCAGCCCCAGCATTTT. This codes for CASSQGTAENQPQHF.

As to this clone: This sample includes further DNA sequences coding for the same CDR3. The chain carries TRBV7-9 and TRBJ1-1; 9 nucleotides match TRBD1. CDR1 SEHNR and CDR2 FQNEAQ come from the germline V gene (reference sequence). This CDR3 is built from 14 residues. Trimming cost V 3 bases and J 1 base; bases outside gene matches: 0. The CDR3 DNA sequence: TGTGCCAGCAGCTTGGGACAGGGGAACACTGAAGCTTTCTTT. It specifies CASSLGQGNTEAFF.

J is TRBJ2-6 and V is TRBV19, with 7 bases matching TRBD1. V lost 1 base, J lost 0 bases, and 9 bases stayed unmatched. Germline CDR1 is LNHDA and CDR2 is SQIVND (reference sequence). The CDR3 runs to 19 residues. CDR3 nucleotide sequence: TGTGCCAGTAGTATAGCCCCCGGGACAGCATCCTCTGGGGCCAACGTCCTGACTTTC. Its protein product is CASSIAPGTASSGANVLTF.

The chain is built from TRBV4-1 and TRBJ1-1; the D gene is possibly TRBD1 (5 bases). The CDR3 extends over 12 amino acids. V shed 1 base and J shed 10 bases, with 10 bases lying between them. The germline gives CDR1 MGHRA, CDR2 YSYEKL. CDR3 nucleotides: TGCGCCAGCAGCCAAGGGGGCAGGGCAGCTTTCTTT. It encodes CASSQGGRAAFF.

This clone was seen once. This chain connects TRBV29-1 to TRBJ1-2, with D tentatively TRBD1 (5 bases). The CDR3 spans 13 residues. Trimming stripped 5 bases from V and 4 bases from J, with 14 bases between. From germline, CDR1 is SQVTM and CDR2 ANQGSEA. In DNA, the CDR3 is TGCAGCGTTCTTCCTTATCAGGGCTATGGCTACACCTTC. Translation gives CSVLPYQGYGYTF.